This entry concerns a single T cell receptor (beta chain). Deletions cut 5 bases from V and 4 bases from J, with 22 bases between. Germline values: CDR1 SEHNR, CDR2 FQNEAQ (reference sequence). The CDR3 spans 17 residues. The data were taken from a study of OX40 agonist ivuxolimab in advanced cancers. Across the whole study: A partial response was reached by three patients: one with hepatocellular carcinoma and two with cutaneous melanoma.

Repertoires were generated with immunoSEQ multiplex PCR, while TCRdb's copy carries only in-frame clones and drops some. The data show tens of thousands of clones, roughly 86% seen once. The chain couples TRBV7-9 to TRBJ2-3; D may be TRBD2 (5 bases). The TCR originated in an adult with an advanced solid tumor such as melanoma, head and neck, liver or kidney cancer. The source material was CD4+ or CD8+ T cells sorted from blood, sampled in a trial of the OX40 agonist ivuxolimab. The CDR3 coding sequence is TGTGCCAGCAGCCCATACGGCGTTCTAGCCGGGGCAGATACGCAGTATTTT. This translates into CASSPYGVLAGADTQYF.